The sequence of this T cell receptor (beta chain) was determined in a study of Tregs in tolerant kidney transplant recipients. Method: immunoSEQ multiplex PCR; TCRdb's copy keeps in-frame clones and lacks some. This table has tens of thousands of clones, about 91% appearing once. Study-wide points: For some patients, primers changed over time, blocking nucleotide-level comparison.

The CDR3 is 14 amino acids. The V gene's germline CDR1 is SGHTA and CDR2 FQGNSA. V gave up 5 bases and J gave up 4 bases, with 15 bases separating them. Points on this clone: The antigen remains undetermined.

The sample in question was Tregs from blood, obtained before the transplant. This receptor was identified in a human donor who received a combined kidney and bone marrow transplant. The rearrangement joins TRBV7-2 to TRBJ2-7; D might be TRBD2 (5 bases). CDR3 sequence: CASSNQAGDYEQYF. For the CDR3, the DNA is TGTGCCAGCAGCAACCAGGCGGGTGATTACGAGCAGTACTTC.